One sample yielded the 13 T cell receptor beta chains listed below, sequenced in a study of glioma-infiltrating T cells after dendritic cell vaccination. Clones were sequenced by immunoSEQ multiplex PCR, and TCRdb holds only the in-frame ones, with some missing. The sample lists about 92,000 clones, 85% to 90% occurring once. The sample here was blood, taken before dendritic cell vaccination. The receptors were sampled from a human donor with glioblastoma.

This clone appeared a few times. This chain connects TRBV27 to TRBJ1-1, with D tentatively TRBD1 (6 bases). Germline CDR1 reads MNHEY; CDR2 reads SMNVEV (reference sequence). The CDR3 covers 13 residues. V shed 1 base and J shed 5 bases, with 8 bases lying between them. This CDR3 is CASSLWGRTEAFF. For the CDR3, the DNA is TGTGCCAGCAGTTTATGGGGGCGGACTGAAGCTTTCTTT.

This sequence joins TRBV9 and TRBJ2-5; 8 bases are shared with TRBD1. Losses at the gene ends were 0 bases for V and 5 bases for J; bases not matched to a gene: 6. CDR3 length: 15 amino acids. Per germline, CDR1 SGDLS and CDR2 YYNGEE. CDR3: CASSVVGQGSETQYF. CDR3 DNA sequence: TGTGCCAGCAGCGTAGTAGGACAGGGTTCGGAGACCCAGTACTTC.

The genes are TRBV6-5 and TRBJ2-7, with 8 bases identical to TRBD1. The J segment lost 4 bases and the V segment lost 2 bases, leaving 10 bases of the junction unmatched. CDR3 length: 16 residues. Germline values: CDR1 MNHEY, CDR2 SVGAGI. DNA of the CDR3: TGTGCCAGCAGTTACGAAGAGACAGGGGTAGTATACGAGCAGTACTTC. Amino acid sequence: CASSYEETGVVYEQYF.

V and J are TRBV7-3 and TRBJ1-1, with 8 bases fitting TRBD1. V shed 5 bases and J 4 bases; nucleotides not matched to a gene: 3. The CDR3 runs to 13 residues. CDR1 and CDR2 (germline): SGHTA, FQGTGA. The DNA of the CDR3 is TGTGCCAGCAGCAAACAGGGGGGCACTGAAGCTTTCTTT. The encoded protein is CASSKQGGTEAFF.

The chain recombines TRBV5-1 with TRBJ2-1; TRBD2 matches 7 bases. This CDR3 region has 15 residues. CDR1 and CDR2 from the germline V gene are SGHRS and YFSETQ. Trimming cost V 0 bases and J 6 bases; bases outside gene matches: 6. CDR3 DNA: TGCGCCAGCAGCTTGGTGGCGGGAGTTTTCAATGAGCAGTTCTTC. It codes for CASSLVAGVFNEQFF.

This sequence joins TRBV19 and TRBJ1-1; no definite D call. Trimming stripped 2 bases from V and 1 base from J, with 5 bases between. Germline V CDR1 and CDR2: LNHDA, SQIVND (reference sequence). This CDR3 is built from 13 residues. The CDR3 sequence is CASSIRRNTEAFF. The CDR3, as DNA: TGTGCCAGTAGTATAAGGAGGAACACTGAAGCTTTCTTT. Filled out from reference TRBV19 and TRBJ1-1, the complete variable domain reads DGGITQSPKYLFRKEGQNVTLSCEQNLNHDAMYWYRQDPGQGLRLIYYSQIVNDFQKGDIAEGYSVSREKKESFPLTVTSAQKNPTAFYLCASSIRRNTEAFFGQGTRLTVV.

CDR3 nucleotide sequence: TGCAGCGTTGAAGGGAGTTTAACGGGGGGTACAGATACGCAGTATTTT. As protein: CSVEGSLTGGTDTQYF. The V call is TRBV29-1, the J call TRBJ2-3, with 7 nucleotides matching TRBD2. CDR1 and CDR2 (germline): SQVTM, ANQGSEA. The CDR3 loop spans 16 amino acids. V dropped 1 base and J dropped 3; count of bases not matched to a gene: 10.

The chain uses TRBV11-2 and TRBJ1-5, with 7 bases aligning to TRBD1. Germline CDR1 SGHAT, CDR2 FQNNGV. J lost 6 bases, V lost 0 bases, and 2 bases had no gene match. This CDR3 comprises 14 residues. CDR3 in DNA: TGTGCCAGCAGCTTAGAACAGGGGCTTCAGCCCCAGCATTTT. This sequence encodes CASSLEQGLQPQHF.

CDR3 residues: CASSHRPGSNQPQHF. CDR3 coding DNA: TGCGCCAGCAGCCACAGACCTGGTAGCAATCAGCCCCAGCATTTT. The chain joins TRBV5-1 to TRBJ1-5; D unclear. The CDR3 is made up of 15 amino acids. Germline V gives CDR1 SGHRS, CDR2 YFSETQ. The V end lost 4 bases, the J end lost 0 bases, and 11 bases lay between the germline ends.

This rearrangement joins TRBV5-1 to TRBJ2-7; 10 bases are a match to TRBD1. V trimming: 4 bases; J trimming: 0 bases; junction bases outside the gene matches: 4. CDR1 is SGHRS and CDR2 is YFSETQ in the germline V gene. There are 15 residues in the CDR3. CDR3 region: CASSTGQGHSYEQYF. CDR3 sequence (DNA): TGCGCCAGCAGCACGGGACAGGGGCACTCCTACGAGCAGTACTTC.

V and J are TRBV5-1 and TRBJ1-2, with D hard to call. Germline lookup yields CDR1 SGHRS and CDR2 YFSETQ. The length of the CDR3 is 13 residues. The V end was cut by 0 bases, the J end by 0 bases, with 3 bases between. CDR3 sequence reads: CASSLVTNYGYTF. As DNA, the CDR3 is TGCGCCAGCAGCTTGGTTACTAACTATGGCTACACCTTC.

The chain is built from TRBV11-2 and TRBJ1-1; D is perhaps TRBD1 (6 bases). The germline gives CDR1 SGHAT, CDR2 FQNNGV. The CDR3 runs to 17 residues. The V end was cut by 7 bases, the J end by 4 bases, with 25 bases between. The CDR3 loop reads CASTEGGAGWVATEAFF. For the CDR3, the DNA is TGTGCCAGCACCGAAGGGGGGGCAGGTTGGGTAGCCACTGAAGCTTTCTTT.

The V and J genes are TRBV30 and TRBJ2-1, with 10 nucleotides matching TRBD2. Trimming at V came to 0 bases and at J to 9 bases, leaving 5 bases not matched to a gene. The CDR3 runs to 14 residues. Germline V gene lookup returns CDR1 GTSNPN and CDR2 SVGIG (reference sequence). The DNA for the CDR3 is TGTGCCTGGAGTGTAGCGGGAGGGACGTCTGAGCAGTTCTTC. Amino acids: CAWSVAGGTSEQFF.